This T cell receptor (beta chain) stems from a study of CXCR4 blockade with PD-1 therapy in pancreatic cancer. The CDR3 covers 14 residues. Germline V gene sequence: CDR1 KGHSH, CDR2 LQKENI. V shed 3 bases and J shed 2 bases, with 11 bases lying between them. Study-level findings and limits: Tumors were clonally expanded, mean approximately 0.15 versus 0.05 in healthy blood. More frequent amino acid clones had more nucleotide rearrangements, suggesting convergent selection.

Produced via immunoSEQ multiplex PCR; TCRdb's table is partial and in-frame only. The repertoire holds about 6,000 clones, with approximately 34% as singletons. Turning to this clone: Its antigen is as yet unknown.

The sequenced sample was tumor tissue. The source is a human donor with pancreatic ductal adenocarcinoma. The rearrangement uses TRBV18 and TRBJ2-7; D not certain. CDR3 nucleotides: TGTGCCAGCTCACCTTCGACGCGAACCTACGAGCAGTACTTC. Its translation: CASSPSTRTYEQYF.